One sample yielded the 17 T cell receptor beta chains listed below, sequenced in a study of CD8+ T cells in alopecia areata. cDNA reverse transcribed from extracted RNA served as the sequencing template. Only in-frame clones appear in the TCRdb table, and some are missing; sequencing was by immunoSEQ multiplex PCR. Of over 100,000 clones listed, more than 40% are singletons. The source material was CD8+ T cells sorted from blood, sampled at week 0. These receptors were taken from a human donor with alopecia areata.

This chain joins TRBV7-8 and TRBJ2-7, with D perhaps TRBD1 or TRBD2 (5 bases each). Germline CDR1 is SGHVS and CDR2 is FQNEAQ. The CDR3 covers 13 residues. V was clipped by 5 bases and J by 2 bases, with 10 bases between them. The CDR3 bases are TGTGCCAGCAGCGACGGGGCTCCCTACGAGCAGTACTTC. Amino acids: CASSDGAPYEQYF.

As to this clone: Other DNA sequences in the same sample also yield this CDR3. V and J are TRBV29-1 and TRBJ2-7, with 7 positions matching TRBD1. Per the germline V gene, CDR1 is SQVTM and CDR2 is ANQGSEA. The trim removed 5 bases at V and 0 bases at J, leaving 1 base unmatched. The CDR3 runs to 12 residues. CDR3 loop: CSVRDSSYEQYF. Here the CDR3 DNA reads TGCAGCGTTCGGGACAGCTCCTACGAGCAGTACTTC.

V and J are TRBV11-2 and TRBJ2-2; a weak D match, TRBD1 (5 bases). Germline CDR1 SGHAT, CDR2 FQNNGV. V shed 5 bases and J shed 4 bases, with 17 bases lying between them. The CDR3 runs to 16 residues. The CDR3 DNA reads TGTGCCAGCAGCCCACCAGGGTGGGATGCCACCGGGGAGCTGTTTTTT. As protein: CASSPPGWDATGELFF.

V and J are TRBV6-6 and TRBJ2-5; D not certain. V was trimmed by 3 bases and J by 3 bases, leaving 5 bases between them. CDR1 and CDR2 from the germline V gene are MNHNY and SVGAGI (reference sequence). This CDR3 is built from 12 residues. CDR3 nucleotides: TGTGCCAGCAGTTATTCAGAAGAGACCCAGTACTTC. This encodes CASSYSEETQYF.

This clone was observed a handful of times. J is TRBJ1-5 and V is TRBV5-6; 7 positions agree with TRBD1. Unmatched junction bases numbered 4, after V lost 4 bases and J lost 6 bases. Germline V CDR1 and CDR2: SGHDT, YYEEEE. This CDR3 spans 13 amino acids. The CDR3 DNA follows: TGTGCCAGCAGCCCAGGGGGTAGTCAGCCCCAGCATTTT. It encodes CASSPGGSQPQHF. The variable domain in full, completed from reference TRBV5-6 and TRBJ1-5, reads DAGVTQSPTHLIKTRGQQVTLRCSPKSGHDTVSWYQQALGQGPQFIFQYYEEEERQRGNFPDRFSGHQFPNYSSELNVNALLLGDSALYLCASSPGGSQPQHFGDGTRLSIL.

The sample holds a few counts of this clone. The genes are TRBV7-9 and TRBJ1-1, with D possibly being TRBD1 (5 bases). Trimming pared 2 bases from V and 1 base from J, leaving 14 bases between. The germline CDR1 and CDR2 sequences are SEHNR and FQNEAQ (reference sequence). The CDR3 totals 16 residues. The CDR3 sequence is CASSLRRGSQNTEAFF. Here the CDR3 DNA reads TGTGCCAGCAGCTTACGGCGGGGCTCACAGAACACTGAAGCTTTCTTT.

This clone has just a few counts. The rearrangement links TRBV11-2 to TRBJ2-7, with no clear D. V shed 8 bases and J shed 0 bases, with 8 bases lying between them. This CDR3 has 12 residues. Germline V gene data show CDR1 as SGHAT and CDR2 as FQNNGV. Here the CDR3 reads CASQESSYEQYF. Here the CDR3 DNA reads TGTGCCAGCCAGGAGAGCTCCTACGAGCAGTACTTC.

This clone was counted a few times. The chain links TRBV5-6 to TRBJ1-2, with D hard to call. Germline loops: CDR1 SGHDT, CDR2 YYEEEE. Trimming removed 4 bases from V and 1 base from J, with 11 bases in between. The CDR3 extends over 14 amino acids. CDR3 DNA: TGTGCCAGCAGCGAGGAGGCCTTTAACTATGGCTACACCTTC. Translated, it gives CASSEEAFNYGYTF.

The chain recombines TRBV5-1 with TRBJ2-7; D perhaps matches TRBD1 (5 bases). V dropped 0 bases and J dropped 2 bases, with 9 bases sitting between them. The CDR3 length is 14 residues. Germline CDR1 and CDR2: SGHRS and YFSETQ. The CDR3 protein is CASSLEQGPYEQYF. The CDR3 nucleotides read TGCGCCAGCAGCTTGGAGCAGGGCCCCTACGAGCAGTACTTC.

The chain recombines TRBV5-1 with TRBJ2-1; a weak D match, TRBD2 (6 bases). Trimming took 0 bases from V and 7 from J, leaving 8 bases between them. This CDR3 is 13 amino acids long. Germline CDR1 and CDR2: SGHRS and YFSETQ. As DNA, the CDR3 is TGCGCCAGCAGCTTGGTGGGGAGGAATGAGCAGTTCTTC. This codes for CASSLVGRNEQFF.

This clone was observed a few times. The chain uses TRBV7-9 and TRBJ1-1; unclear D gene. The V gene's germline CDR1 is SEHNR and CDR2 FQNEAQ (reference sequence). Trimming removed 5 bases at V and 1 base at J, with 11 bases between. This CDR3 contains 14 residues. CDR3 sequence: CASSPPEPNTEAFF. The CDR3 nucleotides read TGTGCCAGCAGCCCCCCCGAGCCGAACACTGAAGCTTTCTTT.

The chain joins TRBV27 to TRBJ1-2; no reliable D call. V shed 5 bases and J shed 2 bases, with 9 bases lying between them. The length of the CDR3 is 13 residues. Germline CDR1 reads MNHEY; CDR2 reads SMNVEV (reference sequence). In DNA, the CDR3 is TGTGCCAGCAGTACACACCCAAACTATGGCTACACCTTC. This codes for CASSTHPNYGYTF.

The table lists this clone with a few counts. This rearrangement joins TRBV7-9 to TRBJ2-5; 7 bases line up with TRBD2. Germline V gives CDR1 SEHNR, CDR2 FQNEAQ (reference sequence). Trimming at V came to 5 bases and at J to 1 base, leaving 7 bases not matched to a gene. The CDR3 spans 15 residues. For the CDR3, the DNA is TGTGCCAGCAGCCCAGTAGCGGGTCTCCAAGAGACCCAGTACTTC. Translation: CASSPVAGLQETQYF.

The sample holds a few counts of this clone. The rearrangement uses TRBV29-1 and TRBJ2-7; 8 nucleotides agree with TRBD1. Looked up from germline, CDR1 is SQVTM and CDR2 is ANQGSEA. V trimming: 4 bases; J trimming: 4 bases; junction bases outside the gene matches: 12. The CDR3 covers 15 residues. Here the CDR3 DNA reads TGCAGCGTTGGAGGGATACAGGGGGAACGTTACGAGCAGTACTTC. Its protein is CSVGGIQGERYEQYF.

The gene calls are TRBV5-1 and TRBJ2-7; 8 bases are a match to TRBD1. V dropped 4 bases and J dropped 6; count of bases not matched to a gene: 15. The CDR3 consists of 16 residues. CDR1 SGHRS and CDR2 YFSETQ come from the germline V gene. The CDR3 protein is CASSPHLQGAPLEQYF. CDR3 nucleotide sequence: TGCGCCAGCAGCCCCCATCTCCAGGGGGCCCCTCTCGAGCAGTACTTC.

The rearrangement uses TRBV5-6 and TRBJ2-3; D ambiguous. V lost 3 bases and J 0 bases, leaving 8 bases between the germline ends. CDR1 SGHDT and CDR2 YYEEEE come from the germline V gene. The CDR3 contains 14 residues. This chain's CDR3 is CASSWGDSTDTQYF. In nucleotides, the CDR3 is TGTGCCAGCAGCTGGGGTGACAGCACAGATACGCAGTATTTT.

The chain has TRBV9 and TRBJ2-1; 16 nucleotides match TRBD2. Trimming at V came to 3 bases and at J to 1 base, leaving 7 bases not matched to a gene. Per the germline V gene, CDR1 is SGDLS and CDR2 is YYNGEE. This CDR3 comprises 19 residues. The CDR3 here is CASSASGTSGGASYNEQFF. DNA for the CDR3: TGTGCCAGCAGCGCCTCCGGGACTAGCGGGGGGGCGTCCTACAATGAGCAGTTCTTC.